The 32 T cell receptor beta chains given below trace back to one sample, sequenced in a study of blood T cell repertoires in COVID-19. The protocol was immunoSEQ multiplex PCR, while the TCRdb copy is restricted to in-frame clones and leaves out a portion. Of 240,000 or so clones listed, approximately 80% are singletons. Sequences were obtained from peripheral blood. The source is a woman younger than 30 with acute or convalescent COVID-19.

V usage is TRBV29-1 and J usage is TRBJ2-3; D is possibly TRBD1 (6 bases). Trimming shortened V by 4 bases and J by 0 bases, and 11 bases separated the two germline ends. The germline V gene has CDR1 SQVTM and CDR2 ANQGSEA. The CDR3 loop spans 14 amino acids. CDR3 loop: CSVATGSSTDTQYF. The CDR3 coding sequence is TGCAGCGTTGCGACAGGATCTAGCACAGATACGCAGTATTTT.

The rearrangement uses TRBV5-1 and TRBJ2-1; TRBD2 matches 14 bases. The CDR3 totals 16 residues. V shed 4 bases and J 11 bases; nucleotides not matched to a gene: 11. Per the germline V gene, CDR1 is SGHRS and CDR2 is YFSETQ. The CDR3, as DNA: TGCGCCAGCAGCCCCCAAGGGGGACTAGCGGGAGCCCAGCAGTTCTTC. As protein: CASSPQGGLAGAQQFF.

The rearrangement joins TRBV5-1 to TRBJ2-5; weak D call: TRBD1 (6 bases). There are 14 residues in the CDR3. Trimming took 2 bases from V and 0 from J, leaving 8 bases between them. Germline values: CDR1 SGHRS, CDR2 YFSETQ. CDR3 sequence: CASSFWTDQETQYF. CDR3 nucleotides: TGCGCCAGCAGCTTTTGGACAGACCAAGAGACCCAGTACTTC.

The V gene is TRBV5-1, the J gene TRBJ2-1; D might be TRBD1 (6 bases). V lost 0 bases, J lost 4 bases, and 11 bases lay in between. CDR1 SGHRS and CDR2 YFSETQ come from the germline V gene. The CDR3 spans 15 residues. CDR3 coding DNA: TGCGCCAGCAGCTTGGCTCAGGGGACGTACAATGAGCAGTTCTTC. Amino acids: CASSLAQGTYNEQFF.

This clone appeared many times. This sequence joins TRBV2 and TRBJ2-7; no firm D call. The CDR3 runs to 12 residues. Trimming took 7 bases from V and 2 from J, leaving 9 bases between them. The V gene's germline CDR1 is SNHLY and CDR2 FYNNEI. The CDR3: CASKVQTYEQYF. CDR3 sequence (DNA): TGTGCCAGCAAAGTGCAGACCTACGAGCAGTACTTC.

The chain combines TRBV2 with TRBJ1-1, with a tentative D call TRBD1 (6 bases). Germline V gives CDR1 SNHLY, CDR2 FYNNEI. Trimming left V 2 bases short and J 5 bases short, with 18 bases between. This CDR3 spans 16 amino acids. The CDR3 sequence is CASSERGGRTGTEAFF. The CDR3 bases are TGTGCCAGCAGTGAAAGGGGGGGGCGGACGGGAACTGAAGCTTTCTTT.

The chain carries TRBV5-4 and TRBJ1-4, with 8 bases identical to TRBD1. From germline, CDR1 is SGHNT and CDR2 YYREEE (reference sequence). The J segment lost 4 bases and the V segment lost 1 base, leaving 6 bases of the junction unmatched. The CDR3 covers 16 residues. The CDR3 nucleotides read TGTGCCAGCAGCTTGAAGACAGGGGTGATTAATGAAAAACTGTTTTTT. Translating it yields CASSLKTGVINEKLFF. The complete variable domain, with remaining parts taken from reference TRBV5-4 and TRBJ1-4, reads ETGVTQSPTHLIKTRGQQVTLRCSSQSGHNTVSWYQQALGQGPQFIFQYYREEENGRGNFPPRFSGLQFPNYSSELNVNALELDDSALYLCASSLKTGVINEKLFFGSGTQLSVL.

The V call is TRBV18, the J call TRBJ2-3, with 7 bases aligning to TRBD1. J was trimmed by 6 bases and V by 0 bases; bases with no gene match: 9. Germline lookup yields CDR1 KGHSH and CDR2 LQKENI. The CDR3 totals 16 residues. CDR3 coding DNA: TGTGCCAGCTCACCACCAGTACAGGGGCATGGGGATACGCAGTATTTT. Protein product: CASSPPVQGHGDTQYF.

The chain combines TRBV7-9 with TRBJ1-3, with D unresolved. CDR3 size: 13 residues. Per the germline V gene, CDR1 is SEHNR and CDR2 is FQNEAQ (reference sequence). V shed 2 bases and J shed 2 bases, with 4 bases lying between them. Here the CDR3 reads CASSLLTGNTIYF. CDR3 DNA: TGTGCCAGCAGCTTATTAACTGGAAACACCATATATTTT.

This clone has just one count. The chain recombines TRBV11-2 with TRBJ2-1; tentative D call: TRBD2 (5 bases). The germline gives CDR1 SGHAT, CDR2 FQNNGV. The length of the CDR3 is 11 residues. The V end lost 0 bases, the J end lost 12 bases, and 6 bases lay between the germline ends. The CDR3 DNA follows: TGTGCCAGCAGCTTAGAGGCGGGGCAGTTCTTC. Encoded protein: CASSLEAGQFF.

The V call is TRBV5-8, the J call TRBJ1-4; 11 nucleotides line up with TRBD1. Trimming at V came to 0 bases and at J to 8 bases, leaving 0 bases not matched to a gene. In germline, CDR1 is SGHTS, CDR2 YDEGEE. This CDR3 spans 14 amino acids. CDR3 in amino acids: CASSLGDRGEKLFF. In nucleotides, the CDR3 is TGTGCCAGCAGCTTGGGGGACAGGGGGGAAAAACTGTTTTTT.

The chain carries TRBV7-8 and TRBJ1-1, with D unclear. CDR1 and CDR2 (germline): SGHVS, FQNEAQ. CDR3 length: 15 residues. The V end was cut by 1 base, the J end by 0 bases, with 9 bases between. CDR3 residues: CASSLVVSLNTEAFF. The CDR3 DNA reads TGTGCCAGCAGCTTAGTTGTCAGTTTGAACACTGAAGCTTTCTTT.

The chain recombines TRBV12-3 or TRBV12-4 with TRBJ1-1, with D possibly being TRBD1 (6 bases). V was clipped by 4 bases and J by 5 bases, with 11 bases between them. This CDR3 contains 13 residues. The CDR3 reads CASSSTGRTEAFF. The CDR3 bases are TGTGCCAGCAGTTCGACAGGTCGAACTGAAGCTTTCTTT.

This clone was observed once. The chain links TRBV7-2 to TRBJ2-3, with D uncertain. Trimming removed 1 base at V and 0 bases at J, with 8 bases between. Germline CDR1 reads SGHTA; CDR2 reads FQGNSA. This CDR3 comprises 15 residues. The CDR3 loop reads CASSLDRLSTDTQYF. CDR3 nucleotides: TGTGCCAGCAGCTTAGATCGACTTAGCACAGATACGCAGTATTTT.

The V and J genes are TRBV9 and TRBJ2-7; TRBD1 matches at 7 bases. CDR1 is SGDLS and CDR2 is YYNGEE in the germline V gene. The CDR3 has 14 residues. Germline trimming cut 3 bases from V and 7 bases from J; bases unmatched to any gene: 10. The CDR3 here is CASSAGQVTGEQYF. For the CDR3, the DNA is TGTGCCAGCAGCGCCGGACAGGTTACGGGTGAGCAGTACTTC. The full variable domain, completed using reference TRBV9 and TRBJ2-7, is DSGVTQTPKHLITATGQRVTLRCSPRSGDLSVYWYQQSLDQGLQFLIQYYNGEERAKGNILERFSAQQFPDLHSELNLSSLELGDSALYFCASSAGQVTGEQYFGPGTRLTVT.

This sequence joins TRBV7-9 and TRBJ1-5, with D perhaps TRBD1 (5 bases). This CDR3 has 15 amino acids. V gave up 5 bases and J gave up 4 bases, with 15 bases separating them. Germline V CDR1 and CDR2: SEHNR, FQNEAQ (reference sequence). The CDR3 DNA sequence: TGTGCCAGCAGCCCCTCCGGGGGTCCGAATCAGCCCCAGCATTTT. Its protein product is CASSPSGGPNQPQHF.

The chain combines TRBV19 with TRBJ1-5, with D possibly being TRBD1 (5 bases). The length of the CDR3 is 14 residues. Per the germline V gene, CDR1 is LNHDA and CDR2 is SQIVND (reference sequence). With 9 bases removed from V and 6 bases from J, the gap between germline ends came to 18 bases. The CDR3 nucleotides are TGTGCCAGGGGGGGAAGAGAGGCGAGTCAGCCCCAGCATTTT. Translated: CARGGREASQPQHF.

This clone was seen a handful of times. The rearrangement links TRBV7-2 to TRBJ1-1; 7 nucleotides match TRBD1. J gave up 1 base and V 6 bases, and 11 bases lay outside the gene matches. CDR3 length: 16 amino acids. Germline V gene data show CDR1 as SGHTA and CDR2 as FQGNSA. In nucleotides, the CDR3 is TGTGCCAGCAGTCCGTCGGGCGGGACAGCGAACACTGAAGCTTTCTTT. Translating gives CASSPSGGTANTEAFF.

J is TRBJ1-6 and V is TRBV27; possible D gene TRBD1, 5 bases. V was clipped by 5 bases and J by 4 bases, with 6 bases between them. Germline values: CDR1 MNHEY, CDR2 SMNVEV (reference sequence). CDR3 size: 13 residues. The chain's CDR3 is CASSRQYNSPLHF. In DNA form, the CDR3 reads TGTGCCAGCAGTCGACAGTATAATTCACCCCTCCACTTT.

This chain links TRBV27 with TRBJ1-4; D gene ambiguous. The CDR3 is made up of 13 amino acids. CDR1 MNHEY and CDR2 SMNVEV come from the germline V gene (reference sequence). Trimming pared 3 bases from V and 7 bases from J, leaving 9 bases between. The CDR3 DNA is TGTGCCAGCAGTTTCCAACGGAGTGAAAAACTGTTTTTT. Amino acids: CASSFQRSEKLFF.

The V gene is TRBV5-1, the J gene TRBJ2-1, with TRBD2 identical over 7 bases. V gave up 3 bases and J gave up 7 bases; unmatched junction bases: 4. The CDR3 is 13 amino acids. Germline assignment: CDR1 SGHRS and CDR2 YFSETQ. CDR3 sequence reads: CASSSWTRNEQFF. CDR3 sequence (DNA): TGCGCCAGCAGCTCCTGGACTAGAAATGAGCAGTTCTTC.

V usage is TRBV18 and J usage is TRBJ2-3, with D possibly matching TRBD2 (5 bases). This CDR3 has 16 amino acids. The V end was cut by 6 bases, the J end by 5 bases, with 21 bases between. CDR1 and CDR2 from the germline V gene are KGHSH and LQKENI. The CDR3 coding sequence is TGTGCCAGCTCCCCTCTCAAAGGGCGGGTAGGAGATACGCAGTATTTT. It encodes CASSPLKGRVGDTQYF.

V gene TRBV2 combines with J gene TRBJ1-6, with 9 bases fitting TRBD1. Trimming removed 5 bases from V and 9 bases from J; junction bases left unmatched: 14. This CDR3 comprises 17 residues. Looked up from germline, CDR1 is SNHLY and CDR2 is FYNNEI. CDR3 sequence reads: CASSINRGQGKFSPLHF. Here the CDR3 DNA reads TGTGCCAGCAGTATTAACAGGGGGCAAGGAAAATTTTCACCCCTCCACTTT.

The J gene is TRBJ2-7, the V gene TRBV19, with a tentative D call TRBD1 (6 bases). Germline assignment: CDR1 LNHDA and CDR2 SQIVND (reference sequence). Trimming removed 6 bases from V and 0 bases from J, with 9 bases in between. The CDR3 covers 13 residues. CDR3 amino acids: CASREGHSYEQYF. The CDR3 bases are TGTGCCAGTAGAGAGGGACACTCCTACGAGCAGTACTTC.

CDR3 coding DNA: TGCGCCAGCATGGCGGGAGGGTCCTACAATGAGCAGTTCTTC. This sequence encodes CASMAGGSYNEQFF. This chain connects TRBV5-1 to TRBJ2-1; 9 positions agree with TRBD2. The ends lost 6 bases at V and 1 base at J; junction bases unmatched: 2. The CDR3 runs 14 residues. Germline values: CDR1 SGHRS, CDR2 YFSETQ.

This clone was counted a single time. Relative to the germline gene, one junction end is altered; a read error may explain this. The V gene is TRBV7-7, the J gene TRBJ2-2; TRBD2 matches at 13 bases. Germline V CDR1 and CDR2: SSHAT, FNYEAQ (reference sequence). CDR3 length: 17 residues. The CDR3, as DNA: TGTGCTAGCAGCTCGGGACTAGCGGGGCCCAACACCGGGGAGCTGTTTTTT. It encodes CASSSGLAGPNTGELFF.

The chain is built from TRBV2 and TRBJ2-7; 10 bases agree with TRBD2. J lost 5 bases, V lost 6 bases, and 7 bases had no gene match. There are 14 residues in the CDR3. Germline V CDR1 and CDR2: SNHLY, FYNNEI. CDR3 residues: CASRRSGRANEQYF. DNA of the CDR3: TGTGCCAGCAGGAGGAGCGGGAGGGCCAACGAGCAGTACTTC.

V usage is TRBV10-3 and J usage is TRBJ1-2, with D possibly being TRBD1 (5 bases). V lost 4 bases and J lost 0, with 15 bases in between. Germline CDR1 and CDR2: ENHRY and SYGVKD. This CDR3 has 16 residues. The CDR3 nucleotides are TGTGCCATCAGTGCCTCCGCGGGGGGAACTAACTATGGCTACACCTTC. This sequence encodes CAISASAGGTNYGYTF.

The J gene is TRBJ1-1, the V gene TRBV27; maybe TRBD1 (6 bases). Germline lookup yields CDR1 MNHEY and CDR2 SMNVEV (reference sequence). The CDR3 runs to 14 residues. The germline V and J ends were trimmed by 2 bases and 6 bases, with 13 bases remaining between them. CDR3 DNA: TGTGCCAGCAGTTTAAGGTCGGGGGGCCCTGAAGCTTTCTTT. This translates into CASSLRSGGPEAFF.

The chain recombines TRBV7-9 with TRBJ2-1; TRBD1 aligns across 9 bases. Losses at the gene ends were 5 bases for V and 4 bases for J; bases not matched to a gene: 9. The CDR3 extends over 16 amino acids. In germline, CDR1 is SEHNR, CDR2 FQNEAQ (reference sequence). DNA for the CDR3: TGTGCCAGCAGCCTGGCCCCGGGACAGGGATACAATGAGCAGTTCTTC. Protein: CASSLAPGQGYNEQFF.

This clone was seen just once. The chain couples TRBV3-1 (or the pseudogene TRBV3-2) to TRBJ2-7; 13 nucleotides line up with TRBD2. CDR1 LGHDT and CDR2 YNNKEL come from the germline V gene (reference sequence). The CDR3 covers 16 residues. Germline trimming cut 11 bases from V and 3 bases from J; bases unmatched to any gene: 13. The CDR3 DNA sequence: TGTGCCCACCTCGGACTAGCGGGAGTGAGCGGCTACGAGCAGTACTTC. This gives the protein CAHLGLAGVSGYEQYF.

The V and J genes are TRBV5-1 and TRBJ2-6; D might be TRBD1 (6 bases). The CDR3 is made up of 18 amino acids. Per the germline V gene, CDR1 is SGHRS and CDR2 is YFSETQ. V was trimmed by 7 bases and J by 0 bases, leaving 20 bases between them. The CDR3 bases are TGCGCCAGCTCGCCCCGGGACAAAATATTCTCTGGGGCCAACGTCCTGACTTTC. The encoded protein is CASSPRDKIFSGANVLTF.